Following are 24 T cell receptor beta chains from one sample sequenced in a study of shared clonotypes between healthy human individuals (dated by TCRdb to 2018 to 2020). Libraries were constructed by the immunoSEQ multiplex PCR assay. TCRdb provides this immuneACCESS table in a form limited to in-frame rearrangements. Some clones are lacking; in checked studies, under half of them reflect an unresolved V gene, and why the rest are absent is not known. This sample gives more than 2,000,000 clones in total; 85% to 95% of them show up just once. About 0.39% of the sample comes from the top ten. Sequenced input: naive CD4+ T cells from PBMCs. The meaning of the sample's cell subset or site label: CD45RA+ positively selected. The receptors originated from a man aged 18 to 30 in good health. Some clones in this sample may be carry-over from other donors' samples.

Concerning this clone: This sample includes further DNA sequences coding for the same CDR3. The J gene is TRBJ1-5, the V gene TRBV18, with D hard to call. Germline CDR1 reads KGHSH; CDR2 reads LQKENI. Trimming removed 6 bases at V and 0 bases at J, with 6 bases between. There are 13 residues in the CDR3. The chain's CDR3 is CASSEGSNQPQHF. In DNA form, the CDR3 reads TGTGCCAGCTCCGAGGGTAGCAATCAGCCCCAGCATTTT.

The chain links TRBV28 to TRBJ2-7, with a tentative D call TRBD1 (6 bases). The CDR3 sequence is 14 residues long. Trimming left V 5 bases short and J 7 bases short, with 18 bases between. Germline assignment: CDR1 MDHEN and CDR2 SYDVKM. In nucleotides, the CDR3 is TGTGCCAGCAGTCAAGTAGGACAGCCCATAGAGCAGTACTTC. Its protein is CASSQVGQPIEQYF.

As to this clone: It is unclear where the CDR3 begins or ends on the DNA, so no DNA is shown, and the CDR3 is as TCRdb lists it. The V and J genes are TRBV21-1 and TRBJ2-3; the table names TRBD2, a call not compared with the DNA. TRBV21-1 is a pseudogene segment. The CDR3 sequence runs 21 residues, both termini included. This chain's CDR3 is CASSKAMVAGGTNKATDTQYF.

This chain connects TRBV19 to TRBJ2-1; 14 bases agree with TRBD2. Trimming took 7 bases from V and 12 from J; bases not matched to a gene: 11. CDR3 length: 15 amino acids. Germline V gene data show CDR1 as LNHDA and CDR2 as SQIVND (reference sequence). The CDR3, as DNA: TGTGCCAGTACCCCGGGACTAGCGGGAGTGGCTAGGCAGTTCTTC. Translating it yields CASTPGLAGVARQFF.

The J gene is TRBJ1-3, the V gene TRBV9; 8 nucleotides agree with TRBD1. In germline, CDR1 is SGDLS, CDR2 YYNGEE. The V gene end was trimmed by 3 bases and the J gene end by 6 bases; junction bases not matched to a gene: 11. The CDR3 extends over 16 amino acids. The CDR3 DNA follows: TGTGCCAGCAGCGCTCGACCGGGACAGGAGGAAAACACCATATATTTT. Its translation is CASSARPGQEENTIYF.

The rearrangement links TRBV2 to TRBJ1-1; D ambiguous. V lost 6 bases to trimming and J lost 0 bases, with 11 bases between them. The CDR3 consists of 14 residues. From germline, CDR1 is SNHLY and CDR2 FYNNEI. The CDR3 reads CASSAMSLNTEAFF. The CDR3 DNA is TGTGCCAGCAGCGCAATGTCCTTGAACACTGAAGCTTTCTTT.

This CDR3 reads CASSTGLINSPLHF. The CDR3 DNA reads TGTGCCAGCAGTACGGGACTGATAAATTCACCCCTCCACTTT. The chain couples TRBV28 to TRBJ1-6, with D perhaps matching TRBD1 (5 bases). Germline-derived CDR1 and CDR2 are MDHEN and SYDVKM. Trimming cost V 5 bases and J 7 bases, with 12 bases left between them. CDR3 size: 14 residues. Complete variable domain (other parts from reference TRBV28 and TRBJ1-6): DVKVTQSSRYLVKRTGEKVFLECVQDMDHENMFWYRQDPGLGLRLIYFSYDVKMKEKGDIPEGYSVSREKKERFSLILESASTNQTSMYLCASSTGLINSPLHFGNGTRLTVT.

Of note for this clone: The same CDR3 also results from other DNA sequences found in this sample. This chain links TRBV5-1 with TRBJ2-1, with a weak D call TRBD2 (6 bases). Germline V lookup: CDR1 SGHRS, CDR2 YFSETQ. CDR3 size: 15 residues. The V gene lost 0 bases and the J gene lost 3 bases, with 10 bases spanning the gap. The CDR3 is CASSLVGGDYNEQFF. For the CDR3, the DNA is TGCGCCAGCAGCTTGGTGGGAGGTGACTACAATGAGCAGTTCTTC. The complete variable domain, with remaining parts taken from reference TRBV5-1 and TRBJ2-1, reads KAGVTQTPRYLIKTRGQQVTLSCSPISGHRSVSWYQQTPGQGLQFLFEYFSETQRNKGNFPGRFSGRQFSNSRSEMNVSTLELGDSALYLCASSLVGGDYNEQFFGPGTRLTVL.

V gene TRBV5-1 combines with J gene TRBJ2-7; D possibly corresponds to TRBD2 (6 bases). V was pared by 1 base and J by 4 bases, with 9 bases between. CDR1 SGHRS and CDR2 YFSETQ come from the germline V gene. The CDR3 sequence is 13 residues long. This chain's CDR3 is CASSLIGGYEQYF. DNA for the CDR3: TGCGCCAGCAGCTTGATTGGGGGGTACGAGCAGTACTTC.

The chain links TRBV28 to TRBJ2-1, with TRBD2 matching over 11 bases. CDR3 length equals 16 residues. Germline values: CDR1 MDHEN, CDR2 SYDVKM. V trimming: 1 base; J trimming: 4 bases; junction bases outside the gene matches: 3. The CDR3 is CASSLLGLAAYNEQFF. The CDR3 DNA reads TGTGCCAGCAGTTTATTGGGACTAGCGGCTTACAATGAGCAGTTCTTC. Full variable domain (missing parts from reference TRBV28 and TRBJ2-1): DVKVTQSSRYLVKRTGEKVFLECVQDMDHENMFWYRQDPGLGLRLIYFSYDVKMKEKGDIPEGYSVSREKKERFSLILESASTNQTSMYLCASSLLGLAAYNEQFFGPGTRLTVL.

CDR3 nucleotide sequence: TGTGCCAGTAGTAGAGCTGGGGCAGGGGATGAAAAACTGTTTTTT. This encodes CASSRAGAGDEKLFF. The rearrangement uses TRBV19 and TRBJ1-4, with a tentative D call TRBD1 (6 bases). The CDR3 consists of 15 residues. Trimming pared 4 bases from V and 6 bases from J, leaving 15 bases between. CDR1 and CDR2 from the germline V gene are LNHDA and SQIVND (reference sequence).

The V and J genes are TRBV9 and TRBJ2-3, with TRBD2 as a possible D gene (5 bases). V was clipped by 1 base and J by 6 bases, with 15 bases between them. The CDR3 loop spans 15 amino acids. The V gene's germline CDR1 is SGDLS and CDR2 YYNGEE. The CDR3 coding sequence is TGTGCCAGCAGCGTATCCCCCCTAGTAGCGGATACGCAGTATTTT. It encodes CASSVSPLVADTQYF.

The count of this clone is one. This same CDR3 is encoded by further DNA sequences in the sample. The chain carries TRBV9 and TRBJ2-5; 7 positions match TRBD2. Per the germline V gene, CDR1 is SGDLS and CDR2 is YYNGEE. This CDR3 spans 14 amino acids. V lost 4 bases and J lost 1; bases outside the gene matches: 4. The chain's CDR3 is CASSPGGFQETQYF. The DNA for the CDR3 is TGTGCCAGCAGCCCGGGGGGTTTCCAAGAGACCCAGTACTTC.

The chain recombines TRBV6-5 with TRBJ2-1; D is tentatively TRBD1 or TRBD2 (5 bases each). Deletions cut 4 bases from V and 0 bases from J, with 13 bases between. This CDR3 is 16 amino acids long. Germline CDR1 MNHEY, CDR2 SVGAGI. In DNA form, the CDR3 reads TGTGCCAGCAGTTCCCCGGCAGGGAGCTCCTACAATGAGCAGTTCTTC. Protein product: CASSSPAGSSYNEQFF.

J is TRBJ2-3 and V is TRBV28, with 9 bases aligning to TRBD2. V was clipped by 6 bases and J by 2 bases; unmatched bases: 6. CDR1 MDHEN and CDR2 SYDVKM come from the germline V gene. CDR3 length: 15 residues. CDR3: CASRTPGLATDTQYF. The CDR3 DNA reads as TGTGCCAGCAGAACGCCGGGACTAGCCACAGATACGCAGTATTTT.

The rearrangement uses TRBV29-1 and TRBJ1-1; TRBD1 agrees at 9 bases. V dropped 7 bases and J dropped 1; count of bases not matched to a gene: 4. The CDR3 spans 13 residues. CDR1 SQVTM and CDR2 ANQGSEA come from the germline V gene. CDR3: CSAKTGGNTEAFF. As DNA, the CDR3 is TGCAGCGCAAAGACAGGGGGGAACACTGAAGCTTTCTTT.

The genes are TRBV7-2 and TRBJ1-5; 7 nucleotides align to TRBD1. Germline V gene sequence: CDR1 SGHTA, CDR2 FQGNSA. The CDR3 spans 15 residues. V shed 4 bases, J shed 4 bases, and the junction held 7 bases outside the gene matches. CDR3 loop: CASSSVGQSNQPQHF. DNA of the CDR3: TGTGCCAGCAGCTCAGTGGGACAGAGTAATCAGCCCCAGCATTTT.

The chain carries TRBV11-2 and TRBJ2-2; D gene uncertain. Germline V gene sequence: CDR1 SGHAT, CDR2 FQNNGV. The ends were cut back, 1 base at V and 4 bases at J, with 10 bases in the middle. The CDR3 has 15 amino acids. For the CDR3, the DNA is TGTGCCAGCAGCTTAGTGAGATACCCCACCGGGGAGCTGTTTTTT. This translates into CASSLVRYPTGELFF.

This CDR3 is CASSLYRATDTQYF. The DNA for the CDR3 is TGTGCCAGCAGCTTGTACCGGGCCACAGATACGCAGTATTTT. The J gene is TRBJ2-3, the V gene TRBV5-6; D remains unclear. The CDR3 extends over 14 amino acids. The germline CDR1 and CDR2 sequences are SGHDT and YYEEEE. The V end lost 1 base, the J end lost 2 bases, and 8 bases lay between the germline ends.

V and J are TRBV11-1 and TRBJ1-1; 10 bases match TRBD1. The CDR3 is 13 amino acids. V shed 7 bases, J shed 5 bases, and the junction held 4 bases outside the gene matches. Germline V gives CDR1 SGHAT, CDR2 FQDESV (reference sequence). The CDR3 sequence is CASTRQGATEAFF. The DNA for the CDR3 is TGTGCCAGCACCCGACAGGGGGCAACTGAAGCTTTCTTT.

This chain connects TRBV2 to TRBJ1-5; D remains unclear. V dropped 4 bases and J dropped 4 bases, with 8 bases sitting between them. CDR3 length equals 13 residues. The V gene's germline CDR1 is SNHLY and CDR2 FYNNEI. The CDR3 here is CASSGGLNQPQHF. The DNA of the CDR3 is TGTGCCAGCAGTGGTGGTCTTAATCAGCCCCAGCATTTT.

The chain uses TRBV27 and TRBJ2-3, with D possibly matching TRBD2 (5 bases). Trimming stripped 3 bases from V and 4 bases from J, with 14 bases between. Germline-derived CDR1 and CDR2 are MNHEY and SMNVEV (reference sequence). The CDR3 extends over 15 amino acids. This CDR3 is CASSFTEERSDTQYF. The CDR3 DNA reads as TGTGCCAGCAGTTTTACCGAGGAGCGGTCAGATACGCAGTATTTT.

This rearrangement joins TRBV5-1 to TRBJ2-5; 12 positions agree with TRBD2. V trimming: 4 bases; J trimming: 2 bases; junction bases outside the gene matches: 6. The CDR3 loop spans 16 amino acids. Per germline, CDR1 SGHRS and CDR2 YFSETQ. For the CDR3, the DNA is TGCGCCAGCAGCGCGGGACTAGCGGGCCATCAAGAGACCCAGTACTTC. It translates to CASSAGLAGHQETQYF.

V gene TRBV14 combines with J gene TRBJ2-7, with TRBD1 identical over 8 bases. The ends lost 1 base at V and 4 bases at J; junction bases unmatched: 6. The CDR3 loop spans 15 amino acids. Germline assignment: CDR1 SGHDN and CDR2 FVKESK. The CDR3 region is CASSQVQGAAYEQYF. The CDR3 coding sequence is TGTGCCAGCAGCCAAGTTCAGGGGGCCGCTTACGAGCAGTACTTC.